This T cell receptor beta chain was sequenced for a study of blood T cell repertoires in COVID-19. As for the study in general: Sites across the United States, Italy and Spain contributed samples from acute and convalescent COVID-19.

CDR1 and CDR2 from the germline V gene are LNHNV and YYDKDF (reference sequence). The CDR3 has 13 residues. Deletions cut 8 bases from V and 5 bases from J, with 13 bases between. How the authors handled the data: How many nucleated cells were present was estimated from reference gene primer amplification. Using immunoSEQ multiplex PCR, the repertoire was profiled, and TCRdb retains in-frame clones only, with some absent. V, J and clone size are those of that table, while D and trimming were read from the DNA. The data show 200,000 to 250,000 clones, with 65% to 90% seen just once and 4.9% held by the top ten.

Sequencing was done on a sample of peripheral blood. This sequence originates from a woman aged 80 or older with active or convalescent COVID-19. This chain uses TRBV15 with TRBJ1-5, with D uncertain. The CDR3 here is CATHEDGDQPQHF. The CDR3 DNA is TGTGCCACCCACGAGGACGGGGATCAGCCCCAGCATTTT.